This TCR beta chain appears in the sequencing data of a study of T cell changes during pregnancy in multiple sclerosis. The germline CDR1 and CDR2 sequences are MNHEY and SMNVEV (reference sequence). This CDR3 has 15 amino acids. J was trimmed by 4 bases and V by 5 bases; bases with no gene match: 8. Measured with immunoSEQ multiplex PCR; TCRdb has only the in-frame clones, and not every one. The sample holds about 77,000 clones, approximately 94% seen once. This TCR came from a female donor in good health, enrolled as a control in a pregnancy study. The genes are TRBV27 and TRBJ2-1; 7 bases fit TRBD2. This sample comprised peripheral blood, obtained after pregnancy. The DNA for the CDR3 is TGTGCCAGCAGTCCCCGGGCTAGCGGATACAATGAGCAGTTCTTC. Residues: CASSPRASGYNEQFF.